These T cell receptor beta chains were read from a single sample in a study of T-cell memory formation after mild COVID-19. TCRdb called the 5' RACE reads again in MiXCR, with one record for every CDR3 protein. The sample yields around 470,000 distinct CDR3 sequences, about 20% seen once. Sequenced sample: PBMCs or a T cell subset sorted from them (not recorded which). Receptors were obtained from an adult woman who had mild COVID-19 (a few samples of this study predate the infection). Cell type and time point are not known. CDR3s include the opening cysteine and the closing phenylalanine or tryptophan. The D gene is left open where the match is weak. Clone size, where shown, is once, few, many, or a class for clones that have expanded.

v_gene: TRBV11-2
d_gene: TRBD1
abundance: many
j_gene: TRBJ2-2
CDR3aa: CASSLGRQGAHGELFF
CDR3nt: TGTGCCAGCAGCTTAGGTCGACAGGGGGCTCACGGGGAGCTGTTTTTT

v_gene: TRBV6-6
d_gene: .
abundance: .
j_gene: TRBJ1-1
CDR3aa: CASSYSFGPDRPSEAFF
CDR3nt: TGTGCCAGCAGTTACTCGTTCGGTCCCGACAGACCGTCTGAAGCTTTCTTT

v_gene: TRBV18
d_gene: TRBD2
abundance: .
j_gene: TRBJ2-3
CDR3aa: CASSPLGTSASGTDTQYF
CDR3nt: TGTGCCAGCTCACCGCTCGGGACTAGCGCCTCAGGAACAGATACGCAGTATTTT

v_gene: TRBV20-1
d_gene: .
abundance: .
j_gene: TRBJ1-4
CDR3aa: CSARYQEKLFF
CDR3nt: TGCAGTGCTAGATACCAAGAAAAACTGTTTTTT

v_gene: TRBV10-3
d_gene: TRBD1
abundance: .
j_gene: TRBJ2-7
CDR3aa: CAISGTGDYEQYF
CDR3nt: TGTGCCATCAGTGGGACAGGGGACTACGAGCAGTACTTC

v_gene: TRBV7-6
d_gene: TRBD1
abundance: few
j_gene: TRBJ1-1
CDR3aa: CASSPIPGQGIKNTEAFF
CDR3nt: TGTGCCAGCAGCCCGATTCCGGGACAGGGGATAAAGAACACTGAAGCTTTCTTT

v_gene: TRBV11-3
d_gene: .
abundance: .
j_gene: TRBJ2-7
CDR3aa: CASGERSDEQYF
CDR3nt: TGTGCCAGCGGCGAGCGCTCTGACGAGCAGTACTTC

v_gene: TRBV4-1
d_gene: .
abundance: few
j_gene: TRBJ1-5
CDR3aa: CASSRQLGDQPQHF
CDR3nt: TGCGCCAGCAGCCGCCAATTGGGGGATCAGCCCCAGCATTTT

v_gene: TRBV5-6
d_gene: .
abundance: .
j_gene: TRBJ1-1
CDR3aa: CASSPPGWGRDTEAFF
CDR3nt: TGTGCCAGCAGCCCCCCTGGTTGGGGGAGGGACACTGAAGCTTTCTTT

v_gene: TRBV5-1
d_gene: .
abundance: .
j_gene: TRBJ2-5
CDR3aa: CASSLDPGETQYF
CDR3nt: TGCGCCAGCAGCTTGGATCCGGGAGAGACCCAGTACTTC

v_gene: TRBV18
d_gene: .
abundance: few
j_gene: TRBJ1-1
CDR3aa: CASSVATDNTEAFF
CDR3nt: TGTGCCAGCTCAGTGGCGACAGACAACACTGAAGCTTTCTTT

v_gene: TRBV12-3/TRBV12-4
d_gene: .
abundance: few
j_gene: TRBJ1-2
CDR3aa: CASSLPTVPNYGYTF
CDR3nt: TGTGCCAGCAGTTTGCCGACAGTTCCTAACTATGGCTACACCTTC

v_gene: TRBV20-1
d_gene: .
abundance: .
j_gene: TRBJ2-7
CDR3aa: CSARPYTRVDYEQYF
CDR3nt: TGCAGTGCTAGACCCTATACCAGGGTGGACTACGAGCAGTACTTC

v_gene: TRBV5-1
d_gene: .
abundance: many
j_gene: TRBJ2-1
CDR3aa: CASSLGGADNEQFF
CDR3nt: TGCGCCAGCAGCTTGGGAGGCGCAGACAATGAGCAGTTCTTC

v_gene: TRBV20-1
d_gene: TRBD2
abundance: .
j_gene: TRBJ2-7
CDR3aa: CSARRLAGPFYEQYF
CDR3nt: TGCAGTGCTAGACGGCTAGCGGGGCCCTTTTACGAGCAGTACTTC

v_gene: TRBV20-1
d_gene: .
abundance: few
j_gene: TRBJ2-3
CDR3aa: CSARGRGYTDTQYF
CDR3nt: TGCAGTGCTCGGGGCAGGGGTTACACAGATACGCAGTATTTT

v_gene: TRBV20-1
d_gene: .
abundance: .
j_gene: TRBJ2-7
CDR3aa: CSAPDSNSYEQYF
CDR3nt: TGCAGTGCCCCAGACAGCAACTCCTACGAGCAGTACTTC

v_gene: TRBV7-2
d_gene: .
abundance: .
j_gene: TRBJ1-5
CDR3aa: CASSRGGSNQPQHF
CDR3nt: TGTGCCAGCAGCAGGGGAGGAAGCAATCAGCCCCAGCATTTT

v_gene: TRBV5-1
d_gene: TRBD2
abundance: .
j_gene: TRBJ2-1
CDR3aa: CASSYRGTSGAHNEQFF
CDR3nt: TGCGCCAGCAGCTACCGTGGGACTAGCGGGGCACACAATGAGCAGTTCTTC

v_gene: TRBV6-6
d_gene: TRBD2
abundance: few
j_gene: TRBJ2-3
CDR3aa: CASSWTSGNTDTQYF
CDR3nt: TGTGCCAGCAGTTGGACTAGCGGGAACACAGATACGCAGTATTTT

v_gene: TRBV19
d_gene: .
abundance: .
j_gene: TRBJ1-1
CDR3aa: CASSIMKGTEAFF
CDR3nt: TGTGCCAGTAGTATCATGAAGGGGACTGAAGCTTTCTTT

v_gene: TRBV9
d_gene: .
abundance: .
j_gene: TRBJ2-7
CDR3aa: CASSVDPAYEQYF
CDR3nt: TGTGCCAGCAGCGTAGATCCAGCCTACGAGCAGTACTTC

v_gene: TRBV7-9
d_gene: TRBD2
abundance: few
j_gene: TRBJ2-3
CDR3aa: CASSHTGLEGDTQYF
CDR3nt: TGTGCCAGCAGCCATACGGGACTAGAGGGAGATACGCAGTATTTT

v_gene: TRBV6-5
d_gene: TRBD2
abundance: .
j_gene: TRBJ2-1
CDR3aa: CASSSRTSGNNEQFF
CDR3nt: TGTGCCAGCAGTTCGAGGACTAGCGGGAACAATGAGCAGTTCTTC

v_gene: TRBV25-1
d_gene: TRBD1
abundance: .
j_gene: TRBJ1-2
CDR3aa: CASREDREFDYGYTF
CDR3nt: TGTGCCAGCAGAGAGGACAGGGAATTCGACTATGGCTACACCTTC

v_gene: TRBV24-1
d_gene: .
abundance: many
j_gene: TRBJ1-5
CDR3aa: CATSDFGGPQHF
CDR3nt: TGTGCCACCAGTGATTTTGGCGGGCCCCAGCATTTT

v_gene: TRBV4-2
d_gene: .
abundance: few
j_gene: TRBJ1-2
CDR3aa: CASSPEIRLRYTF
CDR3nt: TGTGCCAGCAGCCCCGAAATACGCCTACGCTACACCTTC

v_gene: TRBV4-3
d_gene: .
abundance: .
j_gene: TRBJ2-5
CDR3aa: CASSQGSGQYQETQYF
CDR3nt: TGCGCCAGCAGCCAAGGCTCAGGACAGTACCAAGAGACCCAGTACTTC

v_gene: TRBV4-1
d_gene: .
abundance: .
j_gene: TRBJ2-7
CDR3aa: CASSQGVAYEQYF
CDR3nt: TGCGCCAGCAGCCAAGGTGTGGCCTACGAGCAGTACTTC

v_gene: TRBV2
d_gene: .
abundance: few
j_gene: TRBJ1-6
CDR3aa: CASSVSSQGSYNSPLHF
CDR3nt: TGTGCCAGCAGTGTCTCCTCGCAGGGCTCCTATAATTCACCCCTCCACTTT

v_gene: TRBV4-2
d_gene: .
abundance: .
j_gene: TRBJ1-6
CDR3aa: CASRMDGNSPLHF
CDR3nt: TGTGCCAGCAGGATGGACGGGAATTCACCCCTCCACTTT

v_gene: TRBV27
d_gene: .
abundance: few
j_gene: TRBJ2-2
CDR3aa: CASTPLGNQQELFF
CDR3nt: TGTGCCAGCACCCCACTAGGAAACCAACAGGAGCTGTTTTTT

v_gene: TRBV19
d_gene: .
abundance: .
j_gene: TRBJ2-7
CDR3aa: CASSIGEGPWDEQYF
CDR3nt: TGTGCCAGTAGTATAGGAGAAGGCCCCTGGGACGAGCAGTACTTC

v_gene: TRBV7-6
d_gene: TRBD2
abundance: few
j_gene: TRBJ2-5
CDR3aa: CASSLVVAGVLGETQYF
CDR3nt: TGTGCCAGCAGCTTAGTAGTGGCGGGAGTACTGGGAGAGACCCAGTACTTC

v_gene: TRBV4-1
d_gene: .
abundance: few
j_gene: TRBJ1-5
CDR3aa: CASSHDSRQPQHF
CDR3nt: TGCGCCAGCAGCCATGACAGTAGACAGCCCCAGCATTTT

v_gene: TRBV25-1
d_gene: .
abundance: .
j_gene: TRBJ1-6
CDR3aa: CASNIYVLHF
CDR3nt: TGTGCCAGCAACATATACGTCCTCCACTTT

v_gene: TRBV29-1
d_gene: TRBD1
abundance: many
j_gene: TRBJ2-7
CDR3aa: CSVGRQGAEQYF
CDR3nt: TGCAGCGTTGGACGACAGGGAGCCGAGCAGTACTTC

v_gene: TRBV29-1
d_gene: .
abundance: few
j_gene: TRBJ2-1
CDR3aa: CSVAVDEQFF
CDR3nt: TGCAGCGTTGCGGTCGATGAGCAGTTCTTC

v_gene: TRBV29-1
d_gene: .
abundance: .
j_gene: TRBJ2-1
CDR3aa: CSVLLVSNEQFF
CDR3nt: TGCAGCGTCTTACTAGTATCCAATGAGCAGTTCTTC

v_gene: TRBV2
d_gene: TRBD1
abundance: .
j_gene: TRBJ2-1
CDR3aa: CATEPGQGIGEQFF
CDR3nt: TGTGCCACCGAACCGGGACAGGGGATAGGTGAGCAGTTCTTC

v_gene: TRBV9
d_gene: .
abundance: .
j_gene: TRBJ2-7
CDR3aa: CASSVGVQSYEQYF
CDR3nt: TGTGCCAGCAGCGTAGGAGTACAGAGCTACGAGCAGTACTTC

v_gene: TRBV7-3
d_gene: TRBD2
abundance: few
j_gene: TRBJ2-3
CDR3aa: CASSSIGASGTSTDTQYF
CDR3nt: TGTGCCAGCAGCTCCATTGGGGCTAGCGGGACGTCCACAGATACGCAGTATTTT

v_gene: TRBV14
d_gene: TRBD2
abundance: .
j_gene: TRBJ2-7
CDR3aa: CASSPLAGSYEQYF
CDR3nt: TGTGCCAGCAGCCCTTTAGCGGGATCCTACGAGCAGTACTTC

v_gene: TRBV5-6
d_gene: .
abundance: few
j_gene: TRBJ2-5
CDR3aa: CASSLGRNQETQYF
CDR3nt: TGTGCCAGCAGCTTGGGAAGGAACCAAGAGACCCAGTACTTC

v_gene: TRBV18
d_gene: TRBD1
abundance: .
j_gene: TRBJ1-2
CDR3aa: CASSPGDSRDYGYTF
CDR3nt: TGTGCCAGCTCACCCGGGGACAGCAGAGACTATGGCTACACCTTC

v_gene: TRBV4-2
d_gene: .
abundance: once
j_gene: TRBJ1-5
CDR3aa: CASSHAGGSNQPQHF
CDR3nt: TGTGCCAGCAGCCATGCAGGCGGCAGCAATCAGCCCCAGCATTTT

v_gene: TRBV7-2
d_gene: .
abundance: .
j_gene: TRBJ2-5
CDR3aa: CASNQGGAETQYF
CDR3nt: TGTGCCAGCAACCAGGGGGGCGCAGAGACCCAGTACTTC

v_gene: TRBV20-1
d_gene: .
abundance: few
j_gene: TRBJ2-5
CDR3aa: CSASPPGPPQETQYF
CDR3nt: TGCAGTGCTAGTCCACCGGGACCCCCCCAAGAGACCCAGTACTTC

v_gene: TRBV27
d_gene: TRBD1
abundance: many
j_gene: TRBJ2-1
CDR3aa: CASRDRGPYNEQFF
CDR3nt: TGTGCCAGCCGTGACAGGGGCCCTTACAATGAGCAGTTCTTC

v_gene: TRBV7-2
d_gene: .
abundance: .
j_gene: TRBJ2-2
CDR3aa: CASSLGGGTANTGELFF
CDR3nt: TGTGCCAGCAGCTTAGGGGGCGGCACTGCGAACACCGGGGAGCTGTTTTTT

v_gene: TRBV5-1
d_gene: .
abundance: .
j_gene: TRBJ2-5
CDR3aa: CSSSDSHFQETQYF
CDR3nt: TGCTCCAGCAGTGACAGCCATTTTCAAGAGACCCAGTACTTC

v_gene: TRBV28
d_gene: TRBD1
abundance: once
j_gene: TRBJ2-7
CDR3aa: CASSWDSPYEQYF
CDR3nt: TGTGCCAGCAGTTGGGACAGCCCCTACGAGCAGTACTTC

v_gene: TRBV29-1
d_gene: .
abundance: .
j_gene: TRBJ1-2
CDR3aa: CSVERDRSGNYGYTF
CDR3nt: TGCAGCGTTGAAAGAGACAGGTCGGGTAACTATGGCTACACCTTC

v_gene: TRBV6-6
d_gene: TRBD2
abundance: .
j_gene: TRBJ2-3
CDR3aa: CASSYSQGGGTDTQYF
CDR3nt: TGTGCCAGCAGTTACTCCCAGGGAGGGGGCACAGATACGCAGTATTTT

v_gene: TRBV7-9
d_gene: .
abundance: .
j_gene: TRBJ2-7
CDR3aa: CASSLTNVMAIPYEQYF
CDR3nt: TGTGCCAGCAGCTTAACTAATGTCATGGCTATTCCCTACGAGCAGTACTTC

v_gene: TRBV27
d_gene: .
abundance: .
j_gene: TRBJ1-4
CDR3aa: CASGPGPEKLFF
CDR3nt: TGTGCCAGCGGACCGGGGCCTGAAAAACTGTTTTTT

v_gene: TRBV3-1
d_gene: TRBD2
abundance: many
j_gene: TRBJ2-7
CDR3aa: CASSPRTSGVGEQYF
CDR3nt: TGTGCCAGCAGCCCCCGGACTAGCGGGGTCGGCGAGCAGTACTTC